This record looks at one T cell receptor beta chain sequence and its context. Its specificity is not known. An equimolar mix of two oligonucleotides served as the beta constant-region primer for TRBC1 and TRBC2. Nested alpha and beta constant-region primers with the SP2 primer drove four PCR rounds on ligated cDNA. A 12-nucleotide UMI and the SP2 primer were added to the cDNA 3' end by oligonucleotide ligation. Each CDR3 protein gets one entry after TCRdb re-called the UMI-ligation and nested PCR reads with MiXCR. The sample shows some 83,000 distinct CDR3 sequences, 8% to 9.5% of them seen only once. CD8 T cells were positively selected from what remained after CD4 positive selection. This record comes from a study of naive and memory T cell subsets. Study-level findings and limits: Expression changes during T cell differentiation may affect RNA-based TCR counts.

The source is a human donor in good health. Sequences were obtained from naive CD8+ T cells from blood.

The CDR3 bases are TGTGCCAGCAGTTTTGGGGGACCGAGGGAGCAGTACTTC. Translation: CASSFGGPREQYF. This rearrangement joins TRBV28 to TRBJ2-7; perhaps D is TRBD1 or TRBD2 (5 bases each). Germline lookup yields CDR1 MDHEN and CDR2 SYDVKM. CDR3 length: 13 residues. V lost 3 bases to trimming and J lost 7 bases, with 13 bases between them.